Below are 26 T cell receptor beta chains sequenced from a single sample in a study of human T cells and chemical hapten exposure (dated by TCRdb to 2020 to 2022). The receptor library was made with RACE. The sequencing machine was a NextSeq 500. Using fastp trimming at Q25 and MiXCR clonotype assembly, TCRdb reanalyzed the public sequencing data and kept in-frame beta chains. A single entry per CDR3 protein holds the most common genes and DNA from its merged rows. This sample has tens of thousands of distinct CDR3 sequences in its table, and around 11% of those were observed once. The ten largest account for approximately 4.4% of the sample. Read against the paper, the sample's time point label means: patch test 1, 2 weeks after DPC sensitization. In light of the paper, this sample's treatment or condition label describes: therapeutic diphenylcyclopropenone sensitization with weekly scalp DPC. The sample here was whole blood, taken in connection with sensitization to the hapten diphenylcyclopropenone (DPC). All receptors derive from a woman in her forties or fifties with alopecia areata. Some clones in this sample may be carry-over from other donors' samples.

The chain combines TRBV27 with TRBJ2-1; D not resolved. Germline V gives CDR1 MNHEY, CDR2 SMNVEV (reference sequence). The V end lost 4 bases, the J end lost 7 bases, and 14 bases lay between the germline ends. The CDR3 is 14 amino acids. This CDR3 reads CASSSNHPTNEQFF. CDR3 sequence (DNA): TGTGCCAGCAGTTCTAACCATCCGACAAATGAGCAGTTCTTC.

This chain uses TRBV7-9 with TRBJ2-1; D remains ambiguous. Between the trimmed V and J ends, which lost 6 bases and 8 bases, there was a span of 14 bases. The CDR3 loop spans 13 amino acids. The germline CDR1 and CDR2 sequences are SEHNR and FQNEAQ (reference sequence). This chain's CDR3 is CASSLVGLYEQFF. The CDR3, as DNA: TGTGCCAGCAGTTTGGTCGGGCTGTATGAGCAGTTCTTC.

This clonotype is classed as medium-sized. The rearrangement links TRBV5-6 to TRBJ2-1; 12 nucleotides agree with TRBD2. CDR3 length: 22 amino acids. V lost 4 bases, J lost 4 bases, and 24 bases stayed unmatched. The V gene's germline CDR1 is SGHDT and CDR2 YYEEEE. This CDR3 reads CASSLSQLTSGRRMPRYNEQFF. Here the CDR3 DNA reads TGTGCCAGCAGCCTCTCCCAGCTGACTAGCGGGAGAAGGATGCCGAGATACAATGAGCAGTTCTTC.

The chain has TRBV7-9 and TRBJ1-6, with D uncertain. CDR3 size: 17 residues. Germline-derived CDR1 and CDR2 are SEHNR and FQNEAQ (reference sequence). The ends were cut back, 5 bases at V and 1 base at J, with 15 bases in the middle. Here the CDR3 reads CASSPRGPESYNSPLHF. The CDR3 DNA reads TGTGCCAGCAGCCCTCGTGGACCGGAATCCTATAATTCACCCCTCCACTTT. The variable domain in full, completed from reference TRBV7-9 and TRBJ1-6, reads DTGVSQNPRHKITKRGQNVTFRCDPISEHNRLYWYRQTLGQGPEFLTYFQNEAQLEKSRLLSDRFSAERPKGSFSTLEIQRTEQGDSAMYLCASSPRGPESYNSPLHFGNGTRLTVT.

At least ten counts were recorded for this clonotype. The chain joins TRBV3-1 to TRBJ2-3; D is possibly TRBD1 (6 bases). The CDR3 length is 14 residues. Germline loops: CDR1 LGHDT, CDR2 YNNKEL (reference sequence). Trimming removed 4 bases at V and 1 base at J, with 9 bases between. Here the CDR3 DNA reads TGTGCCAGCAGCCGTCAGGGGCGCACAGATACGCAGTATTTT. It specifies CASSRQGRTDTQYF.

Note on this clonotype: One base away lies a much larger clone, so this may be a sequencing read error. This sequence joins TRBV12-3 or TRBV12-4 and TRBJ2-4; D is uncertain. The V end lost 6 bases, the J end lost 5 bases, and 17 bases lay between the germline ends. This CDR3 region has 15 residues. CDR3 DNA: TGTGCCAGCAGCTCGCCCGGCCGTCCCGAAAACATTCAGTACTTC. Translated: CASSSPGRPENIQYF.

The table lists this clonotype with many counts. The chain is built from TRBV6-6 and TRBJ1-2; TRBD1 is a possible D gene (6 bases). The CDR3 runs 12 residues. The ends were cut back, 5 bases at V and 7 bases at J, with 11 bases in the middle. Germline CDR1 and CDR2: MNHNY and SVGAGI (reference sequence). CDR3: CASSHREAGYTF. The CDR3 DNA reads as TGTGCCAGCAGTCACAGGGAGGCTGGCTACACCTTC.

The V call is TRBV29-1, the J call TRBJ2-1; 8 bases match TRBD2. V lost 3 bases, J lost 6 bases, and 10 bases stayed unmatched. The length of the CDR3 is 15 residues. Germline V lookup: CDR1 SQVTM, CDR2 ANQGSEA. In nucleotides, the CDR3 is TGCAGCGTTGATCCACCCCATCTAGCGGGCAATGAGCAGTTCTTC. It yields the protein CSVDPPHLAGNEQFF.

This clonotype has just a few counts. This chain links TRBV20-1 with TRBJ2-4, with D possibly being TRBD1 or TRBD2 (5 bases each). V was clipped by 6 bases and J by 3 bases, with 9 bases between them. From germline, CDR1 is DFQATT and CDR2 SNEGSKA (reference sequence). The CDR3 covers 12 residues. The CDR3 is CSAGPDKNIQYF. As DNA, the CDR3 is TGCAGTGCGGGACCTGACAAAAACATTCAGTACTTC.

The chain couples TRBV7-8 to TRBJ2-2, with D possibly TRBD2 on 6 matching bases. Germline loops: CDR1 SGHVS, CDR2 FQNEAQ. Trimming pared 2 bases from V and 4 bases from J, leaving 11 bases between. CDR3 length equals 15 residues. The CDR3 DNA reads TGTGCCAGCAGCTTACCGGGAGAGGTCACCGGGGAGCTGTTTTTT. It is translated as CASSLPGEVTGELFF.

This clonotype has just a few counts. This rearrangement joins TRBV20-1 to TRBJ2-6, with D perhaps being TRBD1 or TRBD2 (5 bases each). The V gene's germline CDR1 is DFQATT and CDR2 SNEGSKA (reference sequence). Trimming shortened V by 6 bases and J by 0 bases, and 12 bases separated the two germline ends. This CDR3 has 15 residues. CDR3 DNA sequence: TGCAGTGCCAGGGACCCCTTCTCTGGGGCCAACGTCCTGACTTTC. It translates to CSARDPFSGANVLTF.

This clonotype was seen more than once but under ten times. The chain links TRBV12-3 or TRBV12-4 to TRBJ2-6; D unresolved. With 4 bases removed from V and 2 bases from J, the gap between germline ends came to 9 bases. CDR3 length equals 15 residues. This CDR3 reads CASSSHEAGANVLTF. For the CDR3, the DNA is TGTGCCAGCAGTTCCCATGAGGCTGGGGCCAACGTCCTGACTTTC.

This clonotype was counted at least ten times. This chain joins TRBV12-3 or TRBV12-4 and TRBJ2-1; possibly TRBD2 for D (5 bases). The CDR3 runs 15 residues. V was clipped by 5 bases and J by 7 bases, with 18 bases between them. As DNA, the CDR3 is TGTGCCAGCAGTCCAACTAGAGGTTTATGGAATGAGCAGTTCTTC. It codes for CASSPTRGLWNEQFF.

This chain links TRBV10-3 with TRBJ2-5; D is perhaps TRBD1 (5 bases). Trimming shortened V by 0 bases and J by 1 base, and 12 bases separated the two germline ends. The CDR3 sequence is 16 residues long. Looked up from germline, CDR1 is ENHRY and CDR2 is SYGVKD. This CDR3 is CAISESWQDIQETQYF. CDR3 in DNA: TGTGCCATCAGTGAGTCTTGGCAGGACATCCAAGAGACCCAGTACTTC.

This clonotype has at least ten counts. The rearrangement uses TRBV7-6 and TRBJ1-5; D is unresolved. This CDR3 is built from 12 residues. The germline V gene has CDR1 SGHVS and CDR2 FNYEAQ. Trimming took 1 base from V and 5 from J, leaving 3 bases between them. DNA for the CDR3: TGTGCCAGCAGCTTAGTCGATCAGCCCCAGCATTTT. Translated, it gives CASSLVDQPQHF.

The chain uses TRBV28 and TRBJ2-7; 9 nucleotides match TRBD2. CDR1 is MDHEN and CDR2 is SYDVKM in the germline V gene. V shed 8 bases and J 0 bases; nucleotides not matched to a gene: 8. The CDR3 runs 15 residues. CDR3 nucleotide sequence: TGTGCCAGCCAAATTAGCGGGAGAAGCTCCTACGAGCAGTACTTC. This encodes CASQISGRSSYEQYF.

This clonotype appeared many times. DNA of the CDR3: TGTGCCAGCAGTGGTTATAGCAATCAGCCCCAGCATTTT. Its protein is CASSGYSNQPQHF. The rearrangement joins TRBV2 to TRBJ1-5; D unresolved. Trimming stripped 4 bases from V and 0 bases from J, with 4 bases between. Germline V lookup: CDR1 SNHLY, CDR2 FYNNEI. There are 13 residues in the CDR3.

This clonotype was found many times. The V gene is TRBV6-5, the J gene TRBJ2-2; TRBD1 matches at 9 bases. The CDR3 is 16 residues long. Trimming at V came to 2 bases and at J to 6 bases, leaving 7 bases not matched to a gene. In germline, CDR1 is MNHEY, CDR2 SVGAGI. The CDR3 nucleotides read TGTGCCAGCAGTTACGAAGGGACAGGGAGGGCCGGGGAGCTGTTTTTT. The encoded protein is CASSYEGTGRAGELFF.

V is TRBV6-5 and J is TRBJ2-7, with no clear D. Looked up from germline, CDR1 is MNHEY and CDR2 is SVGAGI. V was clipped by 7 bases and J by 2 bases, with 18 bases between them. This CDR3 is built from 15 residues. The CDR3 is CASTSTHGAAYEQYF. The CDR3 DNA is TGTGCCAGCACCTCAACCCACGGAGCTGCCTACGAGCAGTACTTC.

The J gene is TRBJ1-6, the V gene TRBV7-2; D remains unclear. The CDR3 has 15 amino acids. The germline V gene encodes CDR1 SGHTA and CDR2 FQGNSA. V was clipped by 8 bases and J by 0 bases, with 11 bases between them. The CDR3 nucleotides read TGTGCCAGCGTTCTTCGTAGCTCCTATAATTCACCCCTCCACTTT. Amino acids: CASVLRSSYNSPLHF.

The J gene is TRBJ1-5, the V gene TRBV28, with D unclear. This CDR3 spans 15 amino acids. Trimming shortened V by 8 bases and J by 0 bases, and 14 bases separated the two germline ends. Germline V CDR1 and CDR2: MDHEN, SYDVKM. The CDR3: CASYPLYGSNQPQHF. The DNA for the CDR3 is TGTGCCAGCTACCCACTCTACGGTAGCAATCAGCCCCAGCATTTT.

This clonotype was observed many times. V gene TRBV6-4 combines with J gene TRBJ2-3; D might be TRBD1 (6 bases). CDR3 length: 13 residues. The V gene's germline CDR1 is MRHNA and CDR2 SNTAGT. V lost 6 bases and J lost 10, with 17 bases in between. Here the CDR3 reads CASSPTMGAPQYF. CDR3 nucleotide sequence: TGTGCCAGCAGCCCCACGATGGGGGCCCCGCAGTATTTT.

This clonotype was recorded a few times. This chain joins TRBV20-1 and TRBJ2-7; 8 positions agree with TRBD1. Germline V gene lookup returns CDR1 DFQATT and CDR2 SNEGSKA (reference sequence). V trimming: 3 bases; J trimming: 3 bases; junction bases outside the gene matches: 1. The CDR3 sequence is 12 residues long. This CDR3 reads CSASDRGYEQYF. The CDR3 DNA reads TGCAGTGCTAGTGACAGGGGCTACGAGCAGTACTTC.

This chain connects TRBV7-3 to TRBJ2-7; a possible D gene is TRBD2 (6 bases). V was trimmed by 5 bases and J by 6 bases, leaving 11 bases between them. The CDR3 is 12 amino acids. The germline V gene has CDR1 SGHTA and CDR2 FQGTGA. Written as DNA, the CDR3 is TGTGCCAGCAGCGAAATCGGGGGCGAGCAGTACTTC. Translated: CASSEIGGEQYF. The full variable domain, its missing parts supplied by reference TRBV7-3 and TRBJ2-7, is GAGVSQTPSNKVTEKGKYVELRCDPISGHTALYWYRQSLGQGPEFLIYFQGTGAADDSGLPNDRFFAVRPEGSVSTLKIQRTERGDSAVYLCASSEIGGEQYFGPGTRLTVT.

This clonotype was detected ten times or more. This rearrangement joins TRBV5-1 to TRBJ2-7; 9 nucleotides match TRBD1. V dropped 4 bases and J dropped 0; count of bases not matched to a gene: 8. The CDR3 spans 16 residues. Germline CDR1 SGHRS, CDR2 YFSETQ. CDR3 loop: CASSVTPGQGSYEQYF. The CDR3 region has the DNA TGCGCCAGCAGCGTGACTCCGGGACAGGGCTCCTACGAGCAGTACTTC.

This clonotype was observed at least ten times. V is TRBV5-5 and J is TRBJ1-3, with D possibly TRBD1 on 5 matching bases. CDR1 and CDR2 (germline): SGHKS, YYEKEE (reference sequence). The length of the CDR3 is 16 residues. V lost 1 base, J lost 4 bases, and 15 bases lay in between. CDR3 nucleotide sequence: TGTGCCAGCAGCTTGCGGGACGGCTCAGGGGGAAACACCATATATTTT. It codes for CASSLRDGSGGNTIYF.